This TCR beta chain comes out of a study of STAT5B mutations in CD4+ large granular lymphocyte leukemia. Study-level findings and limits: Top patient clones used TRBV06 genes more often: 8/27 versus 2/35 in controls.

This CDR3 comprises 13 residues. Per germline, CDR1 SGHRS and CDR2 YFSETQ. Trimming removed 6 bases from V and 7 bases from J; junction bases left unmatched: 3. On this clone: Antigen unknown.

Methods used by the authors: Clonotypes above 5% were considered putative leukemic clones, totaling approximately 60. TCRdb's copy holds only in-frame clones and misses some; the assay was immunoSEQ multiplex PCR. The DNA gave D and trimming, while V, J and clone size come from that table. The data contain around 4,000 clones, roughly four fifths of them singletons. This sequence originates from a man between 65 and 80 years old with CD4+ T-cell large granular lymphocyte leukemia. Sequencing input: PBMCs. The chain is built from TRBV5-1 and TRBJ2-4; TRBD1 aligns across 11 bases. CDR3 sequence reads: CASTGTGGNIQYF. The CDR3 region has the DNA TGCGCCAGCACCGGGACAGGGGGGAACATTCAGTACTTC.